Shown below are 9 T cell receptor beta chains from a single sample sequenced in a study of blood T cell repertoires in COVID-19. This table comes from immunoSEQ multiplex PCR, and its TCRdb copy is limited to in-frame clones, with some not included. The table lists about 130,000 clones, around four fifths of them singletons, with roughly 9.7% in the top ten. The sample taken for sequencing was peripheral blood. The receptors were sampled from a man in his fifties or sixties who had recovered from COVID-19.

The chain is built from TRBV9 and TRBJ1-4; 8 bases align to TRBD1. CDR3 length: 15 amino acids. Trimming removed 0 bases from V and 5 bases from J; junction bases left unmatched: 3. Germline values: CDR1 SGDLS, CDR2 YYNGEE. The CDR3 sequence: CASSVGGQGNEKLFF. The DNA of the CDR3 is TGTGCCAGCAGCGTAGGTGGACAGGGAAATGAAAAACTGTTTTTT.

In its sample, this clone was seen a few times. The V call is TRBV4-2, the J call TRBJ2-2, with D unresolved. V was pared by 1 base and J by 2 bases, with 5 bases between. The CDR3 totals 14 residues. Germline CDR1 and CDR2: LGHNA and YNFKEQ. The DNA of the CDR3 is TGTGCCAGCAGCCAAGTGGGCAACACCGGGGAGCTGTTTTTT. Its protein is CASSQVGNTGELFF.

The chain uses TRBV27 and TRBJ2-3; 7 bases line up with TRBD1. From germline, CDR1 is MNHEY and CDR2 SMNVEV (reference sequence). V gave up 3 bases and J gave up 1 base; unmatched junction bases: 1. This CDR3 comprises 14 residues. CDR3 DNA sequence: TGTGCCAGCAGTTTCGGACAGGGCACAGATACGCAGTATTTT. Protein product: CASSFGQGTDTQYF.

This rearrangement joins TRBV4-2 to TRBJ1-2; D remains unclear. The germline V gene has CDR1 LGHNA and CDR2 YNFKEQ. Trimming pared 0 bases from V and 2 bases from J, leaving 10 bases between. The CDR3 loop spans 15 amino acids. The CDR3, as DNA: TGTGCCAGCAGCCAAGATGATGGCGGGAACTATGGCTACACCTTC. Protein sequence: CASSQDDGGNYGYTF.

In DNA form, the CDR3 reads TGTGCCAGCAGTGGGGGGACAGCCCCTAGTAGTTCGGGGGAGCAGTACTTC. It codes for CASSGGTAPSSSGEQYF. The rearrangement links TRBV6-1 to TRBJ2-7, with 7 bases matching TRBD1. J lost 7 bases, V lost 4 bases, and 19 bases had no gene match. Germline-derived CDR1 and CDR2 are MNHNS and SASEGT. This CDR3 has 17 amino acids.

J is TRBJ2-7 and V is TRBV5-1; 8 bases align to TRBD1. CDR1 and CDR2 (germline): SGHRS, YFSETQ. The CDR3 consists of 14 residues. V lost 3 bases to trimming and J lost 2 bases; unmatched junction nucleotides: 4. CDR3 coding DNA: TGCGCCAGCAGCTCGACAGGGGAGGCCTACGAGCAGTACTTC. Translating it yields CASSSTGEAYEQYF.

This clone was picked up one time. The V call is TRBV5-1, the J call TRBJ2-2, with 10 bases identical to TRBD1. The CDR3 length is 15 residues. Trimming took 4 bases from V and 5 from J; bases not matched to a gene: 5. Germline V lookup: CDR1 SGHRS, CDR2 YFSETQ. The CDR3 protein is CASSGGQGRTGELFF. For the CDR3, the DNA is TGCGCCAGCAGCGGGGGACAGGGGAGGACCGGGGAGCTGTTTTTT.

The chain links TRBV6-4 to TRBJ2-2; 9 positions agree with TRBD2. CDR1 and CDR2 from the germline V gene are MRHNA and SNTAGT. The junction had 6 bases not matched to a gene; V was cut back by 4 bases and J by 0 bases. CDR3 size: 17 residues. The DNA of the CDR3 is TGTGCCAGCAGTGGGCTAGCGGGGACTTCGAACACCGGGGAGCTGTTTTTT. Translation: CASSGLAGTSNTGELFF.

V and J are TRBV6-2 or TRBV6-3 and TRBJ2-1; no firm D call. This CDR3 is 13 amino acids long. Trimming pared 3 bases from V and 5 bases from J, leaving 8 bases between. Germline CDR1 reads MNHEY; CDR2 reads SVGEGT. The CDR3 sequence is CASSYSFHNEQFF. CDR3 bases: TGTGCCAGCAGTTATTCCTTCCACAATGAGCAGTTCTTC.